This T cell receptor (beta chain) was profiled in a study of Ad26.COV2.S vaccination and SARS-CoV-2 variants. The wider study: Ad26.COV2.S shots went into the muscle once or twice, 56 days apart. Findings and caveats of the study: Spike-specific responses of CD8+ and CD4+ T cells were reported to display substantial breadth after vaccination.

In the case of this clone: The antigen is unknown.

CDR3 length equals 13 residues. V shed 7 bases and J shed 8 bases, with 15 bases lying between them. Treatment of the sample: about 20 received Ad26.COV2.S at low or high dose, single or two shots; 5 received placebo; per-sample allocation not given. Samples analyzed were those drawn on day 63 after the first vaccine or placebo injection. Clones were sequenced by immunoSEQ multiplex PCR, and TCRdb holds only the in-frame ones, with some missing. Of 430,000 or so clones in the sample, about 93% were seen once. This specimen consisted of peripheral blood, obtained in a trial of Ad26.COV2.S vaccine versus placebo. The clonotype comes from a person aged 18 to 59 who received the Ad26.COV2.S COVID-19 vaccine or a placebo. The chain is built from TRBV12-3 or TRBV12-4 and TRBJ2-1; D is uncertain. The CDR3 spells CASTSGLAHEQFF. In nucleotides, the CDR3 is TGTGCCAGCACTTCCGGTTTGGCCCATGAGCAGTTCTTC.